This TCR beta chain was observed in a study of T-cell memory formation after mild COVID-19. TCRalpha and TCRbeta libraries used 5'RACE with constant-segment primers and UMIs. TCRdb reprocessed the 5' RACE reads with MiXCR, giving one entry per CDR3 protein. Seen here are 500,000 to 550,000 distinct CDR3 sequences, just over 20% observed once, and the top ten hold roughly an eighth. V dropped 5 bases and J dropped 1 base, with 9 bases sitting between them. CDR3 length: 14 residues. Germline V CDR1 and CDR2: SGDLS, YYNGEE. Material: PBMCs or a T cell subset sorted from them (not recorded which). V usage is TRBV9 and J usage is TRBJ2-2, with a possible D match to TRBD2 (5 bases). The sequence came from an adult woman who had mild COVID-19 (a few samples of this study predate the infection). Cell type and time point are not known. In DNA, the CDR3 is TGTGCCAGCAGTACCGGGGAGAACACCGGGGAGCTGTTTTTT. As protein: CASSTGENTGELFF.